This record concerns one TCR beta chain sequence. In the original analysis: By means of reference gene primer amplification, nucleated cell counts were estimated. Profiling relied on immunoSEQ multiplex PCR, and the TCRdb table lists in-frame clones only, not all of them. Clone size and the V and J calls come from that table; the DNA yielded D and trimming. The repertoire consists of more than 95,000 clones, with about 79% occurring once and the leading ten covering approximately 3.5%. The sample belongs to a study of blood T cell repertoires in COVID-19. Study-wide background: From the United States, Italy and Spain came samples of acute and convalescent COVID-19. T cells, B-cell-depleted T cells, or PBMCs supplied cDNA or gDNA.

The sample consisted of peripheral blood. This clonotype was obtained from a woman of 80 years or more with active or convalescent COVID-19.

The CDR3 sequence: CASSESGQGSNQPQHF. CDR3 DNA sequence: TGCGCCAGCAGTGAGTCGGGACAGGGAAGCAATCAGCCCCAGCATTTT. V usage is TRBV10-1 and J usage is TRBJ1-5, with TRBD1 identical over 9 bases. The CDR3 spans 16 residues. With V trimmed by 0 bases and J by 1 base, 1 base remained unmatched. Germline values: CDR1 WNHNN, CDR2 SYGVQD (reference sequence).